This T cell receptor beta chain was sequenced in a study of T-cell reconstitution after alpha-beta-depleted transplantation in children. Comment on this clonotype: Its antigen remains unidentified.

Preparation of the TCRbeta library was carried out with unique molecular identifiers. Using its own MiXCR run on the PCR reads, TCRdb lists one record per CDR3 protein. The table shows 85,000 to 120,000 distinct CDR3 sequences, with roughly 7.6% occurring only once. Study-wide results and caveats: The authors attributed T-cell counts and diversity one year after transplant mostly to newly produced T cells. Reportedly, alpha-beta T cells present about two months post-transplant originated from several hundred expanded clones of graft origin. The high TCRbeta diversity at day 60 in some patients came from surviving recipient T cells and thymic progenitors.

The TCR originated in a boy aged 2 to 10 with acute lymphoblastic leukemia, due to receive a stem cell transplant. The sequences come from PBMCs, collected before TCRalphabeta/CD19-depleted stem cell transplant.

CDR3 DNA sequence: TGTGCTAGTGGTTTGGGGGGAGCGCGTGAGCAGTTCTTC. Translated, it gives CASGLGGAREQFF. The rearrangement uses TRBV12-5 and TRBJ2-1; possibly TRBD2 for D (5 bases). This CDR3 has 13 amino acids. Trimming pared 1 base from V and 9 bases from J, leaving 10 bases between. Germline V lookup: CDR1 LGHNT, CDR2 FRNRAP.